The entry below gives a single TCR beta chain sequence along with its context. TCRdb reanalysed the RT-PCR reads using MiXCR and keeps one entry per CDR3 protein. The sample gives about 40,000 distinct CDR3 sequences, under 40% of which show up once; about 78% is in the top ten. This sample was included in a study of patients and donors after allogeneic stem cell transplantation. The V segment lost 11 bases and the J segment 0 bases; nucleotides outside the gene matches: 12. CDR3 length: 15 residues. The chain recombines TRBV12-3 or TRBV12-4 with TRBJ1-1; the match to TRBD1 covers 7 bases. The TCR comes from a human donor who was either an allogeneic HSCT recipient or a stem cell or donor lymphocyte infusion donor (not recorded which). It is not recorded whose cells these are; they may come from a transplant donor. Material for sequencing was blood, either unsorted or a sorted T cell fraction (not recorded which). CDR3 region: CAGSPTTGMNTEAFF. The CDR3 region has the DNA TGTGCCGGAAGTCCAACGACAGGGATGAACACTGAAGCTTTCTTT.